Only a few counts were recorded for the clone carrying this TCR beta chain. The sample is drawn from a study of T-cell memory formation after mild COVID-19. TCRdb itself ran the 5' RACE reads through MiXCR, one entry per CDR3 protein. The table has around 250,000 distinct CDR3 sequences, approximately 9% seen once. The sequence was obtained from a man aged 18 to 29 who had mild COVID-19 (a few samples of this study predate the infection). Cell type and time point are not known. Sequenced input: PBMCs or a T cell subset sorted from them (not recorded which).

Written as DNA, the CDR3 is TGTGCCAGCAGTGACCCCAGAGGGTCGGGACAGGGGTCTCAACCGAAGTTTGGCTACGAGCAGTACTTC. It yields the protein CASSDPRGSGQGSQPKFGYEQYF. This rearrangement joins TRBV6-1 to TRBJ2-7, with TRBD1 matching 10 bases. The CDR3 spans 23 residues. The V segment lost 3 bases and the J segment 3 bases; nucleotides outside the gene matches: 29. Germline CDR1 reads MNHNS; CDR2 reads SASEGT.